Shown below are 5 T cell receptor beta chains from a single sample sequenced in a study of regulatory T cells in long-lasting Graves disease. The time point was: newly diagnosed GD, antithyroid drugs for less than 3 months. The authors made the TCR library using RNA they extracted from PBMCs. Both iRepertoire HTBI primers and Arm-PCR of CDR3 regions were used to build the TCR beta libraries. TCRdb passed the multiplex PCR reads through MiXCR, listing each CDR3 protein once. The sample includes some 370,000 distinct CDR3 sequences, 10% to 15% of them seen just once. This same sample was also taken into another study, of T cells in Graves' hyperthyroidism and ophthalmopathy.

The sample in question was peripheral blood mononuclear cells (PBMCs), obtained at new diagnosis, from a patient treated with antithyroid drugs. Receptors originate from a woman aged 18-29 years with Graves disease.

This clonotype was seen a handful of times. The chain is built from TRBV4-3 and TRBJ2-1, with D perhaps given as TRBD1 or TRBD2 (5 bases each). V was pared by 1 base and J by 5 bases, with 15 bases between. Germline loops: CDR1 LGHNA, CDR2 YSLEER. The CDR3 has 16 residues. The CDR3 nucleotides read TGCGCCAGCAGCCAAGGGGTACCTAGAGGGGACAATGAGCAGTTCTTC. Its translation is CASSQGVPRGDNEQFF.

This clonotype occurred many times. Mismatch with germline at one junction end may stem from a read error. V and J are TRBV12-3 or TRBV12-4 and TRBJ1-1, with 8 positions matching TRBD1. The CDR3 contains 11 residues. DNA of the CDR3: TGTGCCAGCAGTTTAGCCGTACAGGGGGTCTTT. Protein product: CASSLAVQGVF.

The chain has TRBV6-4 and TRBJ2-7; 7 bases are a match to TRBD2. J was trimmed by 4 bases and V by 6 bases; bases with no gene match: 21. The CDR3 totals 18 residues. Germline CDR1 and CDR2: MRHNA and SNTAGT. CDR3 protein: CASRGGGSSTNGLYEQYV. The DNA for the CDR3 is TGTGCCAGCAGGGGGGGGGGATCGAGTACTAATGGGCTATACGAGCAGTACGTC.

This chain's CDR3 is CSARDPRGNSNQPQHF. DNA of the CDR3: TGCAGTGCTAGAGATCCCCGTGGAAATAGCAATCAGCCCCAGCATTTT. The chain combines TRBV20-1 with TRBJ1-5; D not certain. The CDR3 totals 16 residues. The V end lost 0 bases, the J end lost 0 bases, and 12 bases lay between the germline ends. Germline V gene sequence: CDR1 DFQATT, CDR2 SNEGSKA (reference sequence).

The chain links TRBV27 to TRBJ2-5; 9 nucleotides align to TRBD2. The junction had 8 bases not matched to a gene; V was cut back by 1 base and J by 2 bases. This CDR3 has 17 residues. Germline V gives CDR1 MNHEY, CDR2 SMNVEV (reference sequence). This chain's CDR3 is CASSLWGSGRSQETQYF. In DNA, the CDR3 is TGTGCCAGCAGTTTATGGGGTAGCGGGAGATCGCAAGAGACCCAGTACTTC.